One and the same sample provided the 32 T cell receptor beta chains below, sequenced in a study of blood T cell repertoires in COVID-19. TCRdb's copy holds only in-frame clones and misses some; the assay was immunoSEQ multiplex PCR. In the table there are 150,000 to 200,000 clones, around 87% of which are singletons. The sequenced material came from peripheral blood. Every receptor here comes from a man aged 35 to 55 with active or convalescent COVID-19.

The V gene is TRBV4-1, the J gene TRBJ1-1; no firm D call. The CDR3 contains 14 residues. V was clipped by 11 bases and J by 3 bases, with 19 bases between them. The germline CDR1 and CDR2 sequences are MGHRA and YSYEKL. CDR3 region: CACRSRRGDTEAFF. In DNA form, the CDR3 reads TGCGCCTGCCGCTCGAGGCGCGGGGACACTGAAGCTTTCTTT.

V gene TRBV13 combines with J gene TRBJ2-4; TRBD2 agrees at 13 bases. Germline CDR1 reads PRHDT; CDR2 reads FYEKMQ (reference sequence). The length of the CDR3 is 18 residues. Trimming at V came to 4 bases and at J to 7 bases, leaving 13 bases not matched to a gene. The CDR3 protein is CASSSRSLAGGPVNIQYF. The DNA of the CDR3 is TGTGCCAGCAGCTCTCGCTCACTAGCGGGGGGGCCGGTGAACATTCAGTACTTC.

The chain carries TRBV6-4 and TRBJ2-2, with 7 bases fitting TRBD1. Germline V lookup: CDR1 MRHNA, CDR2 SNTAGT. V shed 8 bases, J shed 4 bases, and the junction held 4 bases outside the gene matches. This CDR3 is built from 13 residues. DNA of the CDR3: TGTGCCAGCGGAAGGACAGGCACCGGGGAGCTGTTTTTT. Translated: CASGRTGTGELFF.

The V call is TRBV6-2 or TRBV6-3, the J call TRBJ1-1, with TRBD1 matching over 9 bases. Germline values: CDR1 MNHEY, CDR2 SVGEGT. V lost 4 bases and J lost 4; bases outside the gene matches: 4. The CDR3 totals 14 residues. Written as DNA, the CDR3 is TGTGCCAGCAGTTCCGGGACAGGGAGCACTGAAGCTTTCTTT. This codes for CASSSGTGSTEAFF.

The chain joins TRBV5-5 to TRBJ1-2; possible D gene TRBD1, 6 bases. CDR1 is SGHKS and CDR2 is YYEKEE in the germline V gene (reference sequence). Trimming left V 1 base short and J 4 bases short, with 20 bases between. The CDR3 has 17 residues. The CDR3 loop reads CASSLPLGQSRGYGYTF. DNA for the CDR3: TGTGCCAGCAGCTTGCCGCTGGGACAATCCAGAGGCTATGGCTACACCTTC.

This rearrangement joins TRBV10-1 to TRBJ2-3, with a tentative D call TRBD2 (6 bases). Trimming pared 0 bases from V and 3 bases from J, leaving 13 bases between. Germline values: CDR1 WNHNN, CDR2 SYGVQD (reference sequence). The CDR3 contains 16 residues. This chain's CDR3 is CASSESEGLGTDTQYF. CDR3 coding DNA: TGCGCCAGCAGTGAGTCGGAGGGATTGGGGACAGATACGCAGTATTTT.

The chain has TRBV6-5 and TRBJ2-3; D might be TRBD2 (5 bases). Trimming pared 0 bases from V and 4 bases from J, leaving 11 bases between. The CDR3 is made up of 15 amino acids. Germline V lookup: CDR1 MNHEY, CDR2 SVGAGI. The CDR3 loop reads CASSYSVGSADTQYF. In nucleotides, the CDR3 is TGTGCCAGCAGTTACTCGGTGGGTAGCGCAGATACGCAGTATTTT.

Only one count was recorded for this clone. The genes are TRBV9 and TRBJ2-3, with TRBD1 as a possible D gene (6 bases). In germline, CDR1 is SGDLS, CDR2 YYNGEE. V shed 0 bases and J shed 6 bases, with 11 bases lying between them. This CDR3 contains 14 residues. The chain's CDR3 is CASSVGGHPDTQYF. The CDR3, as DNA: TGTGCCAGCAGCGTAGGGGGGCATCCGGATACGCAGTATTTT.

The gene calls are TRBV11-3 and TRBJ2-1, with 7 bases fitting TRBD1. CDR3 size: 14 residues. The trim removed 4 bases at V and 5 bases at J, leaving 5 bases unmatched. Germline V gives CDR1 SGHNT, CDR2 YENEEA. The CDR3 loop is CASSSRGPHNEQFF. The CDR3 DNA follows: TGTGCCAGCAGCTCTAGGGGGCCCCACAATGAGCAGTTCTTC.

This chain uses TRBV19 with TRBJ1-2; D might be TRBD1 (6 bases). This CDR3 comprises 14 residues. Germline V lookup: CDR1 LNHDA, CDR2 SQIVND (reference sequence). V lost 5 bases to trimming and J lost 3 bases, with 13 bases between them. CDR3 bases: TGTGCCAGTAGTGAACAGGGCGCGTACTATGGCTACACCTTC. Translating it yields CASSEQGAYYGYTF.

The genes are TRBV6-6 and TRBJ2-6, with 7 bases that match TRBD2. Germline CDR1 and CDR2: MNHNY and SVGAGI (reference sequence). The junction had 6 bases not matched to a gene; V was cut back by 8 bases and J by 2 bases. The CDR3 consists of 15 residues. CDR3 residues: CASGPRGAGANVLTF. DNA for the CDR3: TGTGCCAGCGGCCCTCGGGGGGCTGGGGCCAACGTCCTGACTTTC.

This rearrangement joins TRBV6-5 to TRBJ2-5, with a weak D call TRBD1 (5 bases). Germline lookup yields CDR1 MNHEY and CDR2 SVGAGI. The CDR3 covers 16 residues. The V and J ends lost 0 bases and 2 bases respectively, with 13 bases between them. The CDR3 nucleotides read TGTGCCAGCAGTTACTCGAATGCAGGGCATCAAGAGACCCAGTACTTC. Translation: CASSYSNAGHQETQYF.

This clone was recorded many times. The chain recombines TRBV5-6 with TRBJ1-3; a weak D match, TRBD1 (5 bases). The CDR3 consists of 16 residues. Germline CDR1 and CDR2: SGHDT and YYEEEE. The V and J ends lost 3 bases and 0 bases respectively, with 13 bases between them. The CDR3 nucleotides are TGTGCCAGCAGCTCGGCCAGGGCCCACTCTGGAAACACCATATATTTT. Translation gives CASSSARAHSGNTIYF.

This rearrangement joins TRBV27 to TRBJ2-3, with 12 bases identical to TRBD2. V was pared by 5 bases and J by 2 bases, with 11 bases of the junction left unmatched. The CDR3 consists of 18 residues. Per the germline V gene, CDR1 is MNHEY and CDR2 is SMNVEV (reference sequence). CDR3 protein: CASSLRTSGGTYTDTQYF. CDR3 DNA: TGTGCCAGCAGTCTTCGAACTAGCGGGGGGACCTACACAGATACGCAGTATTTT.

The chain has TRBV30 and TRBJ2-2, with unresolved D. V was cut by 0 bases and J by 4 bases, with 3 bases left in between. Germline V gene sequence: CDR1 GTSNPN, CDR2 SVGIG (reference sequence). The CDR3 spans 12 residues. The DNA for the CDR3 is TGTGCCTGGAGTGTACTCACCGGGGAGCTGTTTTTT. Amino acid sequence: CAWSVLTGELFF.

The CDR3 region is CASSQEAGTGWMAQYF. In DNA, the CDR3 is TGCGCCAGCAGCCAAGAGGCCGGGACAGGGTGGATGGCCCAGTACTTC. This rearrangement joins TRBV4-3 to TRBJ2-5; 9 nucleotides match TRBD1. The CDR3 is 16 residues long. Looked up from germline, CDR1 is LGHNA and CDR2 is YSLEER. V was pared by 0 bases and J by 9 bases, with 11 bases of the junction left unmatched.

The table lists this clone with a few counts. The gene calls are TRBV15 and TRBJ2-7; TRBD2 matches 7 bases. Trimming removed 1 base from V and 6 bases from J; junction bases left unmatched: 12. The CDR3 is 16 amino acids. CDR1 LNHNV and CDR2 YYDKDF come from the germline V gene (reference sequence). This chain's CDR3 is CATSRARREIPSEQYF. The CDR3 DNA is TGTGCCACCAGCAGAGCCCGGCGGGAGATCCCTTCCGAGCAGTACTTC.

J is TRBJ1-2 and V is TRBV4-1; D perhaps matches TRBD1 (5 bases). Germline lookup yields CDR1 MGHRA and CDR2 YSYEKL. Trimming left V 1 base short and J 0 bases short, with 24 bases between. This CDR3 spans 20 amino acids. The CDR3 bases are TGCGCCAGCAGCCAAGCACCGGGACGGACTACGCCTTTGCCTAACTATGGCTACACCTTC. This translates into CASSQAPGRTTPLPNYGYTF.

The chain employs TRBV19 and TRBJ1-1; 12 nucleotides match TRBD1. There are 17 residues in the CDR3. The germline V gene encodes CDR1 LNHDA and CDR2 SQIVND (reference sequence). Unmatched junction bases numbered 8, after V lost 5 bases and J lost 1 base. CDR3 in amino acids: CASSLPGQGAANTEAFF. As DNA, the CDR3 is TGTGCCAGTAGTCTTCCGGGACAGGGGGCCGCGAACACTGAAGCTTTCTTT.

In this sample, this clone turned up once. The chain couples TRBV6-5 to TRBJ1-5; no clear D. Trimming removed 5 bases from V and 7 bases from J, with 9 bases in between. The germline gives CDR1 MNHEY, CDR2 SVGAGI. The CDR3 is made up of 12 amino acids. The CDR3 sequence: CASSPTKQPQHF. DNA of the CDR3: TGTGCCAGCAGTCCGACAAAGCAGCCCCAGCATTTT.

V usage is TRBV3-1 (or the pseudogene TRBV3-2) and J usage is TRBJ1-5, with 8 nucleotides matching TRBD1. The CDR3 loop spans 14 amino acids. J was trimmed by 9 bases and V by 1 base; bases with no gene match: 5. CDR1 and CDR2 from the germline V gene are LGHDT and YNNKEL (reference sequence). The CDR3 region is CASSQGGTGGPQHF. The CDR3 DNA reads TGTGCCAGCAGCCAAGGGGGGACAGGTGGGCCCCAGCATTTT.

The gene calls are TRBV7-2 and TRBJ1-2; no clear D gene. With 4 bases removed from V and 8 bases from J, the gap between germline ends came to 14 bases. There are 13 residues in the CDR3. The germline V gene has CDR1 SGHTA and CDR2 FQGNSA. The CDR3 nucleotides read TGTGCCAGCAGCTCGCCGCGGGTATGGGGCTACACCTTC. It codes for CASSSPRVWGYTF. Filled out from reference TRBV7-2 and TRBJ1-2, the complete variable domain reads GAGVSQSPSNKVTEKGKDVELRCDPISGHTALYWYRQSLGQGLEFLIYFQGNSAPDKSGLPSDRFSAERTGGSVSTLTIQRTQQEDSAVYLCASSSPRVWGYTFGSGTRLTVV.

This rearrangement joins TRBV3-1 (or the pseudogene TRBV3-2) to TRBJ2-5; 8 bases map to TRBD1. After removal of 4 bases from V and 4 bases from J, the junction contained 5 bases not matched to a gene. CDR1 and CDR2 (germline): LGHDT, YNNKEL (reference sequence). This CDR3 comprises 14 residues. The CDR3 loop reads CASSPGQARETQYF. The DNA for the CDR3 is TGTGCCAGCAGCCCGGGACAGGCTCGAGAGACCCAGTACTTC.

This clone was recorded a few times. The J gene is TRBJ2-5, the V gene TRBV24-1, with 8 nucleotides matching TRBD2. V was pared by 3 bases and J by 0 bases, with 11 bases of the junction left unmatched. The length of the CDR3 is 18 residues. CDR1 is KGHDR, CDR2 SFDVKD, per germline. The CDR3 DNA reads as TGTGCCACCAGTGATCCCACTAGCGGCCAACCATACCAAGAGACCCAGTACTTC. As protein: CATSDPTSGQPYQETQYF.

This clone was observed once. The chain carries TRBV19 and TRBJ1-2, with 7 bases matching TRBD1. This CDR3 has 16 amino acids. Germline CDR1 reads LNHDA; CDR2 reads SQIVND (reference sequence). With V trimmed by 5 bases and J by 2 bases, 11 bases remained unmatched. The CDR3 nucleotides are TGTGCCAGTAGTTATGCAGGGGGTGGCCCAAACTATGGCTACACCTTC. The encoded protein is CASSYAGGGPNYGYTF.

This clone was observed a handful of times. V is TRBV6-5 and J is TRBJ1-2; 8 bases agree with TRBD1. J was trimmed by 6 bases and V by 5 bases; bases with no gene match: 5. The CDR3 spans 13 residues. The germline CDR1 and CDR2 sequences are MNHEY and SVGAGI. This CDR3 is CASSMTGVHGYTF. The CDR3 DNA reads as TGTGCCAGCAGTATGACAGGGGTTCATGGCTACACCTTC.

The rearrangement joins TRBV6-5 to TRBJ2-3; D is perhaps TRBD1 (6 bases). CDR1 and CDR2 (germline): MNHEY, SVGAGI. The CDR3 contains 14 residues. V lost 0 bases, J lost 3 bases, and 7 bases lay in between. CDR3: CASSYSRGTDTQYF. DNA of the CDR3: TGTGCCAGCAGTTACTCGAGGGGGACAGATACGCAGTATTTT.

This chain uses TRBV30 with TRBJ2-1; 11 bases are shared with TRBD2. CDR3 length equals 14 residues. Germline V gene lookup returns CDR1 GTSNPN and CDR2 SVGIG (reference sequence). Written as DNA, the CDR3 is TGTGCGACTAGCGGGGAGAGCTCCTACAATGAGCAGTTCTTC. It translates to CATSGESSYNEQFF.

The V gene is TRBV10-3, the J gene TRBJ1-1, with 8 bases aligning to TRBD1. V shed 2 bases and J 6 bases; nucleotides not matched to a gene: 5. The CDR3 consists of 14 residues. CDR1 is ENHRY and CDR2 is SYGVKD in the germline V gene. The chain's CDR3 is CAISEGRGQAEAFF. The CDR3 DNA follows: TGTGCCATCAGTGAGGGCAGGGGGCAGGCTGAAGCTTTCTTT.

This rearrangement joins TRBV30 to TRBJ2-5, with 8 bases matching TRBD2. Unmatched junction bases numbered 3, after V lost 6 bases and J lost 0 bases. CDR1 GTSNPN and CDR2 SVGIG come from the germline V gene (reference sequence). The length of the CDR3 is 13 residues. Here the CDR3 reads CACIAGNQETQYF. Here the CDR3 DNA reads TGTGCCTGCATAGCGGGGAACCAAGAGACCCAGTACTTC.

V gene TRBV9 combines with J gene TRBJ1-6, with 8 bases aligning to TRBD1. Trimming removed 0 bases from V and 8 bases from J; junction bases left unmatched: 4. The CDR3 length is 15 residues. Per the germline V gene, CDR1 is SGDLS and CDR2 is YYNGEE. CDR3 DNA sequence: TGTGCCAGCAGCGTAGCGACAGGGGTAGATTCACCCCTCCACTTT. Its protein product is CASSVATGVDSPLHF.

The gene calls are TRBV18 and TRBJ1-1; possibly TRBD1 for D (5 bases). Germline V gene lookup returns CDR1 KGHSH and CDR2 LQKENI. This CDR3 is built from 13 residues. The V end lost 5 bases, the J end lost 1 base, and 8 bases lay between the germline ends. The CDR3: CASSVDRNTEAFF. CDR3 DNA sequence: TGTGCCAGCTCAGTCGACAGGAACACTGAAGCTTTCTTT.